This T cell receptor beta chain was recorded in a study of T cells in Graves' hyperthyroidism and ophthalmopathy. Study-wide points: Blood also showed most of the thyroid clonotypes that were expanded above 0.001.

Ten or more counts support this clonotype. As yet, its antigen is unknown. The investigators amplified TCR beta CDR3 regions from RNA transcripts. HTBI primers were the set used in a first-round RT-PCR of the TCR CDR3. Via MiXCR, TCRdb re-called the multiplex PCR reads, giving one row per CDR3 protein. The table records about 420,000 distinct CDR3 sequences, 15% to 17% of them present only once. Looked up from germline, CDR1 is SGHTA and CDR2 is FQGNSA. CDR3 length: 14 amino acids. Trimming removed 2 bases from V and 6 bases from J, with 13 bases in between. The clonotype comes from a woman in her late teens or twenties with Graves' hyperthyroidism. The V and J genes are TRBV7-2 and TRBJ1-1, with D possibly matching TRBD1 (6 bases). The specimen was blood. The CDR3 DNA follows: TGTGCCAGCAGCTTAACATGGGGGGGGCCTGAAGCTTTCTTT. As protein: CASSLTWGGPEAFF.